This passage covers 14 T cell receptor beta chains from one sample sequenced in a study of vaccination effects on CD4 cells after COVID-19. These receptors lack a known antigen. Repertoires were generated with immunoSEQ multiplex PCR, while TCRdb's copy carries only in-frame clones and drops some. The sample lists 24,000 or so clones; around 69% were seen once. In the ViraFEST assay, antigen-specific CD4+ clonotypes were identified by expansion after peptide-pool stimulation. Following a roughly ten-day culture, CD4+ T cells were purified. Two doses of BNT162b2 or mRNA-1273 vaccine were administered to participants. Sequenced here: CD4+ T cells from PBMCs cultured with HCoV-229E spike peptides, sampled after COVID-19 vaccination. All receptors come from a human donor who received a COVID-19 vaccine.

The table lists this clone with a few counts. The chain combines TRBV5-1 with TRBJ2-1, with TRBD1 as a possible D gene (6 bases). V shed 4 bases and J shed 5 bases, with 16 bases lying between them. The CDR3 consists of 15 residues. Germline V gene data show CDR1 as SGHRS and CDR2 as YFSETQ. DNA of the CDR3: TGCGCCAGCAGCGGGGGCCGGGGTTCCCACAATGAGCAGTTCTTC. As protein: CASSGGRGSHNEQFF.

The rearrangement links TRBV27 to TRBJ1-2, with 9 nucleotides matching TRBD1. CDR1 MNHEY and CDR2 SMNVEV come from the germline V gene (reference sequence). The CDR3 has 16 residues. Losses at the gene ends were 0 bases for V and 4 bases for J; bases not matched to a gene: 6. CDR3 in amino acids: CASSLSYRGRGYGYTF. CDR3 nucleotide sequence: TGTGCCAGCAGTTTATCGTACAGGGGGCGAGGCTATGGCTACACCTTC.

The rearrangement links TRBV10-2 to TRBJ2-7; D perhaps matches TRBD1 (6 bases). The germline CDR1 and CDR2 sequences are WSHSY and SAAADI. V lost 7 bases and J lost 4, with 11 bases in between. CDR3 length: 12 amino acids. The CDR3 reads CASTERGYEQYF. CDR3 nucleotide sequence: TGCGCCAGCACCGAAAGGGGGTACGAGCAGTACTTC.

V is TRBV2 and J is TRBJ1-2, with 8 bases that match TRBD1. CDR3 length equals 15 residues. Germline trimming cut 2 bases from V and 7 bases from J; bases unmatched to any gene: 9. Germline assignment: CDR1 SNHLY and CDR2 FYNNEI. The CDR3 here is CASSENPQGAGGYTF. For the CDR3, the DNA is TGTGCCAGCAGTGAAAATCCGCAGGGGGCGGGTGGCTACACCTTC. The whole variable domain, filled in from reference TRBV2 and TRBJ1-2, reads EPEVTQTPSHQVTQMGQEVILRCVPISNHLYFYWYRQILGQKVEFLVSFYNNEISEKSEIFDDQFSVERPDGSNFTLKIRSTKLEDSAMYFCASSENPQGAGGYTFGSGTRLTVV.

This chain uses TRBV24-1 with TRBJ2-7; 9 bases agree with TRBD1. The CDR3 is 13 residues long. The germline CDR1 and CDR2 sequences are KGHDR and SFDVKD. With 9 bases clipped from V and 3 bases from J, the junction kept 5 bases outside the gene matches. The CDR3 sequence is CATDRDRVYEQYF. The CDR3 DNA sequence: TGTGCCACCGATAGGGACAGGGTCTACGAGCAGTACTTC.

This chain connects TRBV7-6 to TRBJ2-3, with 8 bases that match TRBD1. Germline V gives CDR1 SGHVS, CDR2 FNYEAQ. The V and J ends lost 2 bases and 4 bases, in that order; junction bases with no gene match: 5. The CDR3 is 15 residues long. CDR3 sequence reads: CASSLSAGGPDTQYF. CDR3 DNA sequence: TGTGCCAGCAGCTTATCGGCAGGGGGCCCAGATACGCAGTATTTT.

The V gene is TRBV5-6, the J gene TRBJ1-4; D not resolved. This CDR3 comprises 15 residues. Trimming pared 4 bases from V and 7 bases from J, leaving 17 bases between. Germline V CDR1 and CDR2: SGHDT, YYEEEE. The CDR3 loop is CASSTGSLLAEKLFF. The CDR3 DNA follows: TGTGCCAGCAGCACCGGCTCGTTACTCGCTGAAAAACTGTTTTTT.

The chain recombines TRBV7-9 with TRBJ1-4; possible D gene TRBD1, 6 bases. Per germline, CDR1 SEHNR and CDR2 FQNEAQ (reference sequence). This CDR3 has 15 residues. V lost 5 bases and J lost 6, with 16 bases in between. In DNA form, the CDR3 reads TGTGCCAGCAGCCCCCCTAGGGGGGTTCATGAAAAACTGTTTTTT. It yields the protein CASSPPRGVHEKLFF.

The chain recombines TRBV19 with TRBJ1-2; D might be TRBD1 (5 bases). The CDR3 runs 19 residues. V lost 4 bases and J lost 0, with 24 bases in between. CDR1 and CDR2 (germline): LNHDA, SQIVND (reference sequence). The CDR3 loop reads CASSTLSGRGSKANYGYTF. CDR3 coding DNA: TGTGCCAGTAGTACATTATCGGGACGCGGAAGCAAAGCTAACTATGGCTACACCTTC.

This clone showed up just a few times. V usage is TRBV5-1 and J usage is TRBJ2-5, with D perhaps matching TRBD1 (5 bases). V lost 4 bases, J lost 5 bases, and 15 bases lay in between. Germline lookup yields CDR1 SGHRS and CDR2 YFSETQ. The CDR3 loop spans 14 amino acids. CDR3 amino acids: CASSPQGVGETQYF. The CDR3 nucleotides are TGCGCCAGCAGCCCCCAAGGGGTGGGGGAGACCCAGTACTTC.

The chain is built from TRBV12-5 and TRBJ1-1; D not resolved. The V end was cut by 7 bases, the J end by 5 bases, with 14 bases between. This CDR3 is 13 amino acids long. Germline CDR1 LGHNT, CDR2 FRNRAP. The DNA of the CDR3 is TGTGCTAGTGCTCTAGAGGAGGGTACTGAAGCTTTCTTT. This sequence encodes CASALEEGTEAFF.

This chain uses TRBV19 with TRBJ2-5, with 15 bases fitting TRBD2. The CDR3 is made up of 17 amino acids. Losses at the gene ends were 5 bases for V and 3 bases for J; bases not matched to a gene: 7. Germline V gene lookup returns CDR1 LNHDA and CDR2 SQIVND (reference sequence). The CDR3 spells CASSGWTSGGVEETQYF. The CDR3 nucleotides read TGTGCCAGTAGTGGATGGACTAGCGGGGGGGTGGAAGAGACCCAGTACTTC.

The chain combines TRBV18 with TRBJ1-1; D not resolved. V shed 2 bases and J shed 1 base, with 8 bases lying between them. This CDR3 is 14 amino acids long. Germline assignment: CDR1 KGHSH and CDR2 LQKENI. This chain's CDR3 is CASSPSTANTEAFF. For the CDR3, the DNA is TGTGCCAGCTCACCATCTACAGCGAACACTGAAGCTTTCTTT.

V and J are TRBV15 and TRBJ1-6; weak D call: TRBD1 (6 bases). The V gene lost 1 base and the J gene lost 2 bases, with 24 bases spanning the gap. Germline V gene lookup returns CDR1 LNHNV and CDR2 YYDKDF (reference sequence). The CDR3 runs 21 residues. Written as DNA, the CDR3 is TGTGCCACCAGCAGAGGGTCCGGGACAAGGGGATACATCCCCTATAATTCACCCCTCCACTTT. Translating gives CATSRGSGTRGYIPYNSPLHF.